Given below is one TCR beta chain in context. Deletions cut 7 bases from V and 1 base from J, with 13 bases between. The CDR3 consists of 13 residues. Per the germline V gene, CDR1 is GTSNPN and CDR2 is SVGIG (reference sequence). Assay used: immunoSEQ multiplex PCR; TCRdb lists only in-frame clones, some missing. The sample lists approximately 100,000 clones; 70% to 85% were seen once. This entry is derived from a study of OX40 agonist ivuxolimab in advanced cancers. The sample here was CD4+ or CD8+ T cells sorted from blood, taken in a trial of the OX40 agonist ivuxolimab. V usage is TRBV30 and J usage is TRBJ1-2, with a weak D call TRBD1 (5 bases). This receptor was taken from an adult with an advanced solid tumor such as melanoma, head and neck, liver or kidney cancer. CDR3 coding DNA: TGTGCCTCGGGGCGGCAGATTAACTATGGCTACACCTTC. This codes for CASGRQINYGYTF.